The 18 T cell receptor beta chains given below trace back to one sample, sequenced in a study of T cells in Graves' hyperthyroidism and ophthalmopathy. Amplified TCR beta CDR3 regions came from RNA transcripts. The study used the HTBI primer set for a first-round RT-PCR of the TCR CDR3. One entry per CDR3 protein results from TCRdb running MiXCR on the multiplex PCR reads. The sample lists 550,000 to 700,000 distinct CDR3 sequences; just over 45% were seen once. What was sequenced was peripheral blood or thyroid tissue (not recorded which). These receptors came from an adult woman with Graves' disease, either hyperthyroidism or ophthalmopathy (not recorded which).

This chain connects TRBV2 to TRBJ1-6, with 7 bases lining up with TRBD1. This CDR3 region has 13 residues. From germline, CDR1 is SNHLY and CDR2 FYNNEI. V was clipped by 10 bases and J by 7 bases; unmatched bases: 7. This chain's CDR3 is CATEGQQNSPLHF. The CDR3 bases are TGTGCCACCGAGGGACAGCAAAATTCACCCCTCCACTTT.

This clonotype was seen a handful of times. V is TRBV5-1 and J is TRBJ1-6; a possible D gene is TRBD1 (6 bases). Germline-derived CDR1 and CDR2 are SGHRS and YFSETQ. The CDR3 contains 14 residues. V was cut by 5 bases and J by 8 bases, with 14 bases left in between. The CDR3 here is CASSEQGEDSPLHF. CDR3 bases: TGCGCCAGCAGTGAACAGGGTGAGGATTCACCCCTCCACTTT.

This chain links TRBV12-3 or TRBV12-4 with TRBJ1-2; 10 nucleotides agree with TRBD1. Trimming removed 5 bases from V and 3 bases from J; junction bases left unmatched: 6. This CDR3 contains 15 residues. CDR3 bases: TGTGCCAGCAGTCCACGGGACAGGGGTCACTATGGCTACACCTTC. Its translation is CASSPRDRGHYGYTF.

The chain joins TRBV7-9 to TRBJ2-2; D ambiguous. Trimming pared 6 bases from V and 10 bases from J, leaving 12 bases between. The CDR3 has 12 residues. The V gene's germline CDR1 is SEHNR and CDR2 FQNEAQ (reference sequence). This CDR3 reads CASSRGPAELFF. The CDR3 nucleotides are TGTGCCAGCAGTAGAGGTCCGGCGGAGCTGTTTTTT.

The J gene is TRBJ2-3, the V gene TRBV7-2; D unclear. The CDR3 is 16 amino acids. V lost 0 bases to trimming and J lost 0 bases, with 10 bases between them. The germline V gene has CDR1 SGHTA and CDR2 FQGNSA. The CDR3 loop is CASSLATTTSTDTQYF. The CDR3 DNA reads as TGTGCCAGCAGCTTAGCGACAACCACTAGCACAGATACGCAGTATTTT.

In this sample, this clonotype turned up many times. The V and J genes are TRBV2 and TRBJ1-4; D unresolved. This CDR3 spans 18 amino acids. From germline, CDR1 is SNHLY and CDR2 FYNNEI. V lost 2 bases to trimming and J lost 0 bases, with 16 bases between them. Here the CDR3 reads CASSERSHSPATNEKLFF. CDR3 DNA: TGTGCCAGCAGTGAAAGGTCCCATTCCCCGGCAACTAATGAAAAACTGTTTTTT.

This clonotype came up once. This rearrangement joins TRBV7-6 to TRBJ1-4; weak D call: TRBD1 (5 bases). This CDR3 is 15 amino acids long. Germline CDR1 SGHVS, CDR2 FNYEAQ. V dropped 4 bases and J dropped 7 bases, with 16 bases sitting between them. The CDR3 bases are TGTGCCAGCAGCTCTTCCGGGGCGAAACCTGAAAAACTGTTTTTT. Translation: CASSSSGAKPEKLFF.

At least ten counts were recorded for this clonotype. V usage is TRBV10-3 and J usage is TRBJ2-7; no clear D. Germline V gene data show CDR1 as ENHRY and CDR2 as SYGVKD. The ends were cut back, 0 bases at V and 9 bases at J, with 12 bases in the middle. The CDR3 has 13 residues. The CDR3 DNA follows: TGTGCCATCAGTGAGTCGGCAGCCCCCGCGCAGTACTTC. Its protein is CAISESAAPAQYF.

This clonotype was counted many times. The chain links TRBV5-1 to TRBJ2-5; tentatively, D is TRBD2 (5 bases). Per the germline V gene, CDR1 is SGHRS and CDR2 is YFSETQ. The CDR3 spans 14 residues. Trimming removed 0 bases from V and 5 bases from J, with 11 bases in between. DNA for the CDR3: TGCGCCAGCAGCTTGGGGCTAGCCCCGGAGACCCAGTACTTC. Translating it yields CASSLGLAPETQYF.

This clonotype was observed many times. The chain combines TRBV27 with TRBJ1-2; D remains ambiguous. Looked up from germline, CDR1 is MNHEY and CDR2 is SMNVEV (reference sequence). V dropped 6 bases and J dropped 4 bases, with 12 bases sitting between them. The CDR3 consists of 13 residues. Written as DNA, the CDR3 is TGTGCCAGCAGCCGCGGAGGGCTCTATGGCTACACCTTC. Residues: CASSRGGLYGYTF.

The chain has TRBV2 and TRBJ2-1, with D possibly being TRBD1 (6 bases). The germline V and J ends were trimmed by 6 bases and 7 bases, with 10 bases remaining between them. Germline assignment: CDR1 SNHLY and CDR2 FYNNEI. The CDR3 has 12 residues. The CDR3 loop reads CASSPQGNEQFF. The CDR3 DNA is TGTGCCAGCAGCCCACAGGGAAATGAGCAGTTCTTC.

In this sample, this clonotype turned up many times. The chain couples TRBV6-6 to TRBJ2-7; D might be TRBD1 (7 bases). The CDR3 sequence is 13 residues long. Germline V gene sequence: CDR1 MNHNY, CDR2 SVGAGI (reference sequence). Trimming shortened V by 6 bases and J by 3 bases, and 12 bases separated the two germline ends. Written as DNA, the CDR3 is TGTGCCAGCAGAGGGGGGACAGTCTACGAGCAGTACTTC. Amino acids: CASRGGTVYEQYF.

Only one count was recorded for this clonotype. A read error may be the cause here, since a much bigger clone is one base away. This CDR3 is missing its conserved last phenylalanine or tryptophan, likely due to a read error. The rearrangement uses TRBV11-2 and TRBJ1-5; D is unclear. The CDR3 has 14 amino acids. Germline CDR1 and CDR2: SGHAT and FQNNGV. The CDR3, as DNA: TGCGCCAGCAGCCAATTTCAATCAAGTCAGCCCCAGCATCTT. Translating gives CASSQFQSSQPQHL.

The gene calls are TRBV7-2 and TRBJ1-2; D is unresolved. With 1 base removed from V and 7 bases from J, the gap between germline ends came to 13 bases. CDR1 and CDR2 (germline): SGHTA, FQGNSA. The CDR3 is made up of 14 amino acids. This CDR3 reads CASSLVGSVRGYTF. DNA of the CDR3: TGTGCCAGCAGCTTAGTAGGGTCGGTACGTGGCTACACCTTC.

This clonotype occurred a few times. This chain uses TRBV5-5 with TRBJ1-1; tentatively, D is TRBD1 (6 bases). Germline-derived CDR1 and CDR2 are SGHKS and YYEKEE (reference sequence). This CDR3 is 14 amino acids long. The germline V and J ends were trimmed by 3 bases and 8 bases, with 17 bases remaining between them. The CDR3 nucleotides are TGTGCCAGCAGCTCCACCAGGGGAAGTGGCGAAGCTTTCTTT. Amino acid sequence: CASSSTRGSGEAFF.

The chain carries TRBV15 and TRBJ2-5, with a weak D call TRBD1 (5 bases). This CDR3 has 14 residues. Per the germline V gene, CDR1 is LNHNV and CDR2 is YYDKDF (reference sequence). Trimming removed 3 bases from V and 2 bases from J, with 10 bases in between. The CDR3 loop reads CATSSWTLQETQYF. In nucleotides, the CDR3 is TGTGCCACCAGCAGTTGGACATTACAAGAGACCCAGTACTTC.

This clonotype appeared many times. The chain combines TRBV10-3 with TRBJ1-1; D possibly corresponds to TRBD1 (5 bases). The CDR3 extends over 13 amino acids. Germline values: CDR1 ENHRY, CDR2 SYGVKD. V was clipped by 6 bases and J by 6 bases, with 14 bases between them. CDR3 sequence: CAIRVDIWAEAFF. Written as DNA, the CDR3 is TGTGCCATCAGAGTGGACATTTGGGCTGAAGCTTTCTTT.

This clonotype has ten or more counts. The CDR3 bases are TGTGCCAGCACCGTCAAAGAGACCCAGTACTTC. It is translated as CASTVKETQYF. V and J are TRBV2 and TRBJ2-5; no clear D. The germline CDR1 and CDR2 sequences are SNHLY and FYNNEI. This CDR3 contains 11 residues. V was shortened by 7 bases and J by 3 bases, with 6 bases between the two germline ends.